This TCR beta chain was profiled in a study of identical twins. TCRdb analysed the 5' RACE reads with MiXCR anew, one entry per CDR3 protein. Here the sample spans some 210,000 distinct CDR3 sequences, roughly 15% being singletons. Trimming took 4 bases from V and 0 from J; bases not matched to a gene: 13. The CDR3 is 19 amino acids. Per the germline V gene, CDR1 is SGHAT and CDR2 is FQDESV (reference sequence). The sample holds a few counts of this clonotype. This sample also appeared in a second study, on T cells expressing NK-cell markers. That work adds: In the group of eight sequenced donors, seven were HCMV-seropositive and one was seronegative. These clonotypes also led the CD3+CD56-NKG2C+ fraction in a handful of donors.

The sequencing sample was made of CD8+ T cells sorted from blood. The source of this sequence is a woman aged 18-30 years in good health. The chain couples TRBV11-1 to TRBJ2-2; 8 positions agree with TRBD2. This chain's CDR3 is CASSSPRAGASSNTGELFF. In nucleotides, the CDR3 is TGTGCCAGCAGCTCCCCTCGAGCGGGGGCCTCCTCGAACACCGGGGAGCTGTTTTTT. Combining the CDR3 with reference TRBV11-1 and TRBJ2-2 gives the whole variable domain EAEVAQSPRYKITEKSQAVAFWCDPISGHATLYWYRQILGQGPELLVQFQDESVVDDSQLPKDRFSAERLKGVDSTLKIQPAELGDSAMYLCASSSPRAGASSNTGELFFGEGSRLTVL.